This TCR beta chain comes out of a study of T-cell memory formation after mild COVID-19. This clonotype was seen a few times. This CDR3 contains 16 residues. Losses at the gene ends were 4 bases for V and 0 bases for J; bases not matched to a gene: 6. The germline V gene has CDR1 SGDLS and CDR2 YYNGEE. Via MiXCR, TCRdb re-called the 5' RACE reads, giving one row per CDR3 protein. This table has some 190,000 distinct CDR3 sequences, about 17% appearing once. Sequences were obtained from PBMCs or a T cell subset sorted from them (not recorded which). The J gene is TRBJ2-3, the V gene TRBV9; 9 bases line up with TRBD2. The source is an adult woman who had mild COVID-19 (a few samples of this study predate the infection). Cell type and time point are not known. The CDR3 sequence: CASSSRLAASTDTQYF. CDR3 sequence (DNA): TGTGCCAGCAGCTCCAGACTAGCGGCTAGCACAGATACGCAGTATTTT.